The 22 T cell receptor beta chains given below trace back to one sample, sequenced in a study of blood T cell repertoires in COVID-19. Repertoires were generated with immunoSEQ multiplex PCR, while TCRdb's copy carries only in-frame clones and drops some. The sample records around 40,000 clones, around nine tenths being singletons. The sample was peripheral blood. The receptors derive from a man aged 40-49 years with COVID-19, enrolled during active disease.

CDR3 DNA: TGTGCCAGCAACGGGGGGGGGCTGTCTGAAGCTTTCTTT. Residues: CASNGGGLSEAFF. This chain joins TRBV6-5 and TRBJ1-1; D possibly corresponds to TRBD1 (6 bases). Germline CDR1 is MNHEY and CDR2 is SVGAGI. This CDR3 is 13 amino acids long. V was cut by 7 bases and J by 6 bases, with 15 bases left in between.

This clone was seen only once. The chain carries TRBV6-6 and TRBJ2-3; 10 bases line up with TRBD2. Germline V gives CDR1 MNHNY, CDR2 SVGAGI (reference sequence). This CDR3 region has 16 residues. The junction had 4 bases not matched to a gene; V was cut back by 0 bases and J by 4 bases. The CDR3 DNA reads TGTGCCAGCAGTTACTCGTGGAGCGGGGGGGCAGATACGCAGTATTTT. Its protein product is CASSYSWSGGADTQYF.

CDR3 sequence (DNA): TGCGCCAGCGCCAGAAGCGGGACCTCTGGGGCCAACGTCCTGACTTTC. Translation: CASARSGTSGANVLTF. The V and J genes are TRBV5-1 and TRBJ2-6, with TRBD2 matching 7 bases. The CDR3 spans 16 residues. V trimming: 7 bases; J trimming: 0 bases; junction bases outside the gene matches: 7. Germline lookup yields CDR1 SGHRS and CDR2 YFSETQ.

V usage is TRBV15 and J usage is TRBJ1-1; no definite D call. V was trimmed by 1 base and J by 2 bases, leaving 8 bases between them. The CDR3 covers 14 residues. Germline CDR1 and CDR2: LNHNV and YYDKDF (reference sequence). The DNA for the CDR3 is TGTGCCACCAGCAGAGTTCAGACTAACACTGAAGCTTTCTTT. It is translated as CATSRVQTNTEAFF.

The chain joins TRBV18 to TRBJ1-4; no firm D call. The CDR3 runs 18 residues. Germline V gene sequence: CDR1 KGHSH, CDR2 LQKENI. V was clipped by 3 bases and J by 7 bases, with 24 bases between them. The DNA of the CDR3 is TGTGCCAGCTCACCCCTTGTCACTGACGTTTGGAGTACTGAAAAACTGTTTTTT. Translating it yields CASSPLVTDVWSTEKLFF.

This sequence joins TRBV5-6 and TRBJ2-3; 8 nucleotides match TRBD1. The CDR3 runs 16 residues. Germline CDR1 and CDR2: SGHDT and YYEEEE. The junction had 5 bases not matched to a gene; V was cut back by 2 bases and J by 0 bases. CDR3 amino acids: CASSLQGGYSTDTQYF. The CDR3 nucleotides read TGTGCCAGCAGCTTACAGGGGGGATATAGCACAGATACGCAGTATTTT.

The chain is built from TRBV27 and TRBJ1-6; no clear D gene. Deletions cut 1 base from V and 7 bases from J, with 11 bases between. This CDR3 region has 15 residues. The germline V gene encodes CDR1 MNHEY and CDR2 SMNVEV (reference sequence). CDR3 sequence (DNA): TGTGCCAGCAGTTTATTGCGGGAGGAGAATTCACCCCTCCACTTT. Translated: CASSLLREENSPLHF.

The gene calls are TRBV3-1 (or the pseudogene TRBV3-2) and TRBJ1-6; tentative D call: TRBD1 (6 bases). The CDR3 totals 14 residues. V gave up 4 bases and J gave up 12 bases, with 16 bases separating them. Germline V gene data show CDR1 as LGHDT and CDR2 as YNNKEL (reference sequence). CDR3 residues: CASSPEGGGRPLHF. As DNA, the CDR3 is TGTGCCAGCAGCCCAGAGGGGGGGGGAAGACCCCTCCACTTT.

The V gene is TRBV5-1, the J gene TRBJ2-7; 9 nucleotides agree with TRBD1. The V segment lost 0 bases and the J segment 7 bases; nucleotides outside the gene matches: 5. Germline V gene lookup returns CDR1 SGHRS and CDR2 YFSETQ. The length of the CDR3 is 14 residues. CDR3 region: CASSLEDRGMEQYF. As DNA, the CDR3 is TGCGCCAGCAGCTTGGAGGACAGGGGAATGGAGCAGTACTTC.

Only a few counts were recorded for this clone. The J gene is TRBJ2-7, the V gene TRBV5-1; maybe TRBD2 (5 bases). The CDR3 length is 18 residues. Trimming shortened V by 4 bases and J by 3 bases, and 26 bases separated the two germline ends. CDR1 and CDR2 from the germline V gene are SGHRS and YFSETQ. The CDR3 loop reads CASSPKDYSVFTIYEQYF. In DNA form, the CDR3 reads TGCGCCAGCAGCCCAAAGGATTATAGCGTTTTTACTATCTACGAGCAGTACTTC.

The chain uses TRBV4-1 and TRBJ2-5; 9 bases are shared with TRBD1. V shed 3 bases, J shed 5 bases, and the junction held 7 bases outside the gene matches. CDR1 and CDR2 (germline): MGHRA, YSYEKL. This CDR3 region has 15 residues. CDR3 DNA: TGCGCCAGCAGCCAGGGACAGGGTGGCTGGGAGACCCAGTACTTC. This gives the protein CASSQGQGGWETQYF.

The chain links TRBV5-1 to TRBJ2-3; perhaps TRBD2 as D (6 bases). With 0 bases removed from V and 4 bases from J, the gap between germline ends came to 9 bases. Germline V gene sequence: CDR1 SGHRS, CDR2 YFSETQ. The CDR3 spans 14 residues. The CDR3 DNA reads TGCGCCAGCAGCTTGGGGGGACTGCCAGATACGCAGTATTTT. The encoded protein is CASSLGGLPDTQYF.

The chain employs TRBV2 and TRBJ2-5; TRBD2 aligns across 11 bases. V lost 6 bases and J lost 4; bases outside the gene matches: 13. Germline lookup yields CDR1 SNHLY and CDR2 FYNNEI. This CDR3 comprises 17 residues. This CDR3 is CASSQTSGARIGETQYF. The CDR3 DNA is TGTGCCAGCAGCCAGACTAGCGGGGCCCGAATCGGAGAGACCCAGTACTTC. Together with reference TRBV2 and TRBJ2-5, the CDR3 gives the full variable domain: EPEVTQTPSHQVTQMGQEVILRCVPISNHLYFYWYRQILGQKVEFLVSFYNNEISEKSEIFDDQFSVERPDGSNFTLKIRSTKLEDSAMYFCASSQTSGARIGETQYFGPGTRLLVL.

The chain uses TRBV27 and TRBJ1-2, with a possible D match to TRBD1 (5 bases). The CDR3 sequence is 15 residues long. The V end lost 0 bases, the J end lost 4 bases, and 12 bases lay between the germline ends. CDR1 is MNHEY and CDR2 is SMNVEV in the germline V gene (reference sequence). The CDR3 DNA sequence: TGTGCCAGCAGTTTATCGCCAGGGTTTTTCTATGGCTACACCTTC. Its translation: CASSLSPGFFYGYTF.

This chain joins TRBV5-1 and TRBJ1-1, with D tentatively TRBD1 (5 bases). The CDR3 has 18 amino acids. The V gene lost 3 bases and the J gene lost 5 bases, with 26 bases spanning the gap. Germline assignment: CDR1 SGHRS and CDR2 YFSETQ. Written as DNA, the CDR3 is TGCGCCAGCAGCTCCTGGCAGGGTCAGGGCCTCCGGTGGACTGAAGCTTTCTTT. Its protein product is CASSSWQGQGLRWTEAFF.

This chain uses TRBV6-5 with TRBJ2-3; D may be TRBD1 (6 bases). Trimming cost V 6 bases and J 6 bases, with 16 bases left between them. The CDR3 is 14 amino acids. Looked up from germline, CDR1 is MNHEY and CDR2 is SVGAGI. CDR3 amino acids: CASSPDSKEDTQYF. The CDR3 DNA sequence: TGTGCCAGCAGCCCGGACAGCAAGGAGGATACGCAGTATTTT.

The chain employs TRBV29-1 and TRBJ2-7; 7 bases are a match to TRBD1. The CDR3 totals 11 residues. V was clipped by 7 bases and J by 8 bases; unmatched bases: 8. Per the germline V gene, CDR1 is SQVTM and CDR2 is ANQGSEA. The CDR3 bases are TGCAGCGCCAGACAGGGCCCGCAGCAGTACTTC. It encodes CSARQGPQQYF.

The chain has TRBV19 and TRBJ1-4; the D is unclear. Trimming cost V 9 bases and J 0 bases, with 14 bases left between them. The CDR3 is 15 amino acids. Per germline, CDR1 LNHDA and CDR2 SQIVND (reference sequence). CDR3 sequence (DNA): TGTGCCAGCAACGGAGCAACTTCAACTAATGAAAAACTGTTTTTT. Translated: CASNGATSTNEKLFF.

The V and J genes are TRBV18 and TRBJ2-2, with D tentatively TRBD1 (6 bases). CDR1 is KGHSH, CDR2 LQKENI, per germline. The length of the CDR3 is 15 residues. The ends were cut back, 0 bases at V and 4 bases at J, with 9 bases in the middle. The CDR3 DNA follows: TGTGCCAGCTCACCACCGGGACAAGTCACCGGGGAGCTGTTTTTT. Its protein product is CASSPPGQVTGELFF. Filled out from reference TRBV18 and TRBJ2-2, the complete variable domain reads NAGVMQNPRHLVRRRGQEARLRCSPMKGHSHVYWYRQLPEEGLKFMVYLQKENIIDESGMPKERFSAEFPKEGPSILRIQQVVRGDSAAYFCASSPPGQVTGELFFGEGSRLTVL.

The CDR3 here is CASSGILGGSGANVLTF. CDR3 coding DNA: TGTGCCAGCAGTGGTATACTAGGGGGAAGCGGGGCCAACGTCCTGACTTTC. The J gene is TRBJ2-6, the V gene TRBV6-1, with D tentatively TRBD1 (6 bases). Per the germline V gene, CDR1 is MNHNS and CDR2 is SASEGT. This CDR3 spans 17 amino acids. V lost 4 bases and J lost 4, with 17 bases in between.

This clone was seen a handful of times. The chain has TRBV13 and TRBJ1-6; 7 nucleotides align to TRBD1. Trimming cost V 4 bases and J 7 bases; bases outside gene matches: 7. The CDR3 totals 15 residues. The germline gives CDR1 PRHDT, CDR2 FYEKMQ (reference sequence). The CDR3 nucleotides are TGTGCCAGCAGCTCGAAACAGGGGCCCAATTCACCCCTCCACTTT. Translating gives CASSSKQGPNSPLHF.

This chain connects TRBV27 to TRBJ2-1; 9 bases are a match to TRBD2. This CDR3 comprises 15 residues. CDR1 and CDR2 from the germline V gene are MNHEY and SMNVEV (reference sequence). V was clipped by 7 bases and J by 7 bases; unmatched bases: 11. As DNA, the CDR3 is TGTGCCAGCACCCCTTTGAGCGGGGGGCGGAATGAGCAGTTCTTC. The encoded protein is CASTPLSGGRNEQFF.